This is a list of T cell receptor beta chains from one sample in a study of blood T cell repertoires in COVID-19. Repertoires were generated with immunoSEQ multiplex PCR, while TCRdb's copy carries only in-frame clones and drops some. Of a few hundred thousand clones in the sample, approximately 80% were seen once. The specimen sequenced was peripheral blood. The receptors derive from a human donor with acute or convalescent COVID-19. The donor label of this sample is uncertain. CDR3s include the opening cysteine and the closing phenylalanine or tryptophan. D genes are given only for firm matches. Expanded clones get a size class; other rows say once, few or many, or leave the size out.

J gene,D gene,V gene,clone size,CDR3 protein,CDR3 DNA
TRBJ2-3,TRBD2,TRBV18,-,CASSPNGGTTDTQYF,TGTGCCAGCTCACCAAACGGGGGGACTACAGATACGCAGTATTTT
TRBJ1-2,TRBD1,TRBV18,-,CASSPLEGARYGYTF,TGTGCCAGCTCACCACTCGAGGGGGCTCGTTATGGCTACACCTTC
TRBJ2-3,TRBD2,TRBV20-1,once,CSASSRQRGVPDTQYF,TGCAGTGCTAGTTCCCGACAGCGGGGGGTCCCAGATACGCAGTATTTT
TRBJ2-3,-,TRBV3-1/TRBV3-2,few,CASSHRDFRFTDTQYF,TGTGCCAGCAGCCACCGGGACTTTCGCTTCACAGATACGCAGTATTTT
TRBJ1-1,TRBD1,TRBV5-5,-,CASSPGQAEAFF,TGTGCCAGCAGCCCTGGACAGGCCGAAGCTTTCTTT
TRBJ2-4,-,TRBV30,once,CAWSRTALNIQYF,TGTGCCTGGAGTCGGACAGCCTTAAACATTCAGTACTTC
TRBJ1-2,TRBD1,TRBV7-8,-,CASSTQWTGDGYTF,TGTGCCAGCAGCACCCAGTGGACAGGCGATGGCTACACCTTC
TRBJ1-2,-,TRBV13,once,CASSSQGFAGYTF,TGTGCCAGCAGCTCCCAGGGTTTTGCTGGCTACACCTTC
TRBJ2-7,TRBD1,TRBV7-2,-,CASSRQGTSSYEQYF,TGTGCCAGCAGCAGACAGGGGACGTCTTCCTACGAGCAGTACTTC
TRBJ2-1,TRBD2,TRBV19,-,CASRGGRASYNEQFF,TGTGCCAGTAGAGGCGGGAGGGCCTCCTACAATGAGCAGTTCTTC
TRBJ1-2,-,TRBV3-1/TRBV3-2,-,CASSLAGTMLSYGYTF,TGTGCCAGCAGCCTTGCAGGGACAATGTTGAGTTATGGCTACACCTTC
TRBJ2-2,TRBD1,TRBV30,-,CAWNRYWDRGQGWTGELFF,TGTGCCTGGAATCGTTATTGGGACAGGGGGCAGGGGTGGACCGGGGAGCTGTTTTTT
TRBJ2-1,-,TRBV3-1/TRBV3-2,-,CASSQLAGTYNEQFF,TGTGCCAGCAGCCAACTCGCGGGGACCTACAATGAGCAGTTCTTC
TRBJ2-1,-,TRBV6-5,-,CASRPLATLSNEQFF,TGTGCCAGCCGGCCTCTAGCGACCCTTTCCAATGAGCAGTTCTTC
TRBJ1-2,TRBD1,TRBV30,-,CAGGAQTGGGAGYTF,TGTGCCGGAGGGGCTCAGACAGGGGGCGGTGCTGGCTACACCTTC
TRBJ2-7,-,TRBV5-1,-,CASSLDYRTYEQYF,TGCGCCAGCAGCTTGGATTACAGAACCTACGAGCAGTACTTC
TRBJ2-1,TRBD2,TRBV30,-,CAWSTSAGLAGVNEQFF,TGTGCCTGGAGCACTTCTGCTGGACTAGCGGGAGTGAATGAGCAGTTCTTC
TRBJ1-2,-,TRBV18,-,CASSPGGAYGYTF,TGTGCCAGCTCACCAGGGGGCGCCTATGGCTACACCTTC
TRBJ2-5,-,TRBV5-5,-,CASSSLGTLNQETQYF,TGTGCCAGCAGCTCCCTCGGGACACTCAACCAAGAGACCCAGTACTTC
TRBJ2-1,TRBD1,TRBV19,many,CASRRTGGGNEQFF,TGTGCCAGTAGGAGGACAGGGGGAGGTAATGAGCAGTTCTTC
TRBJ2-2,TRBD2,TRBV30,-,CAWSVSLSLSGRGSGELFF,TGTGCCTGGAGTGTATCCCTATCCCTTAGCGGGAGGGGAAGCGGGGAGCTGTTTTTT
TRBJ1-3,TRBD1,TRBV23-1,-,CASSHTGTGHRWAIYF,TGCGCCAGCAGTCACACCGGGACAGGCCACCGCTGGGCCATATATTTT
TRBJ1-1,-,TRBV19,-,CASSPHRETAEAFF,TGTGCCAGTAGTCCTCACAGGGAAACTGCTGAAGCTTTCTTT
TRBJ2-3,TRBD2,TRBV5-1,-,CASSYSGGAVRDTQYF,TGCGCCAGCAGCTATAGCGGGGGGGCTGTCAGAGATACGCAGTATTTT
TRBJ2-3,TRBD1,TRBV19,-,CASRKTGGPDTQYF,TGTGCCAGTAGGAAGACAGGGGGCCCAGATACGCAGTATTTT
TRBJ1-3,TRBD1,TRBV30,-,CAGGQGVANTIYF,TGTGCCGGGGGACAGGGGGTGGCGAACACCATATATTTT
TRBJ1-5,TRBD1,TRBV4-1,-,CASSQLQGVANQPQHF,TGCGCCAGCAGCCAATTACAGGGGGTGGCAAATCAGCCCCAGCATTTT
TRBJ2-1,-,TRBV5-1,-,CASRVLDEQFF,TGCGCCAGCAGGGTACTCGATGAGCAGTTCTTC
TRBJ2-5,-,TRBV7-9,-,CASSLTGFSQETQYF,TGTGCCAGCAGCTTAACGGGTTTTTCGCAAGAGACCCAGTACTTC
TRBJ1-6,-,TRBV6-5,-,CASSRDRSLGSLHF,TGTGCCAGCAGCCGCGACAGATCCCTGGGGTCCCTCCACTTT
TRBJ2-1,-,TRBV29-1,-,CSVEDPRGSSYNEQFF,TGCAGCGTTGAAGATCCCAGGGGAAGCTCCTACAATGAGCAGTTCTTC
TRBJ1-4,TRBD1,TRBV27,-,CASSVTGGKSEKLFF,TGTGCCAGCAGTGTTACAGGGGGGAAGAGTGAAAAACTGTTTTTT
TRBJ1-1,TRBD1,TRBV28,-,CASRIRGLKTEAFF,TGTGCCAGCAGGATCAGGGGGCTCAAAACTGAAGCTTTCTTT
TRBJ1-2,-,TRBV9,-,CASSGGPNSYGYTF,TGTGCCAGCAGCGGAGGGCCTAACTCCTATGGCTACACCTTC
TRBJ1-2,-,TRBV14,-,CASSPSPRRYGYTF,TGTGCCAGCAGCCCAAGTCCACGGAGGTATGGCTACACCTTC
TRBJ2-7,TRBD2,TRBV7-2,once,CASSLRLAETYEQYF,TGTGCCAGCAGCTTAAGACTAGCGGAGACCTACGAGCAGTACTTC
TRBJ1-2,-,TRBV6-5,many,CASGSSFGYTF,TGTGCCAGCGGGAGCTCATTCGGCTACACCTTC
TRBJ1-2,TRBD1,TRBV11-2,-,CASSLDRVGGYTF,TGTGCCAGCAGCCTCGACAGGGTTGGTGGCTACACCTTC
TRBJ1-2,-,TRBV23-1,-,CASSQCEDGYTF,TGCGCCAGCAGTCAATGTGAGGATGGCTACACCTTC
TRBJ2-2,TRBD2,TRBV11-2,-,CASSCSGTSGDGCTGELFF,TGTGCCAGCAGCTGTAGCGGGACTAGCGGGGATGGGTGCACCGGGGAGCTGTTTTTT
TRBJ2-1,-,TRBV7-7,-,CASSPEATFEQFF,TGTGCCAGCAGCCCTGAGGCAACGTTCGAGCAGTTCTTC
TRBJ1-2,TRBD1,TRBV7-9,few,CASSLGGTGWGGYTF,TGTGCCAGCAGCTTAGGAGGGACAGGATGGGGTGGCTACACCTTC
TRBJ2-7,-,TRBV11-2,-,CASSLGQPGTNEQYF,TGTGCCAGCAGCTTAGGACAACCCGGGACAAACGAGCAGTACTTC
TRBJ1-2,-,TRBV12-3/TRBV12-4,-,CASSFGYYGYTF,TGTGCCAGCAGTTTTGGCTACTATGGCTACACCTTC
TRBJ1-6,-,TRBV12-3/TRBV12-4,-,CASSLTGYSPLHF,TGTGCCAGCAGTTTAACCGGGTATTCACCCCTCCACTTT
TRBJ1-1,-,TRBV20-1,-,CSAWGRVEAFF,TGCAGTGCATGGGGGCGGGTTGAAGCTTTCTTT
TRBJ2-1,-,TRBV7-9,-,CASSSERGSGHNEQFF,TGTGCCAGCAGCTCGGAGAGGGGTAGCGGACACAATGAGCAGTTCTTC
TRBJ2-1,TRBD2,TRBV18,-,CASSPSGASGGYEQFF,TGTGCCAGCTCACCGAGTGGGGCTAGCGGGGGGTATGAGCAGTTCTTC
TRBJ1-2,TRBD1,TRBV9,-,CASSVHPGQGSGGGYTF,TGTGCCAGCAGCGTGCACCCGGGACAGGGATCGGGGGGTGGCTACACCTTC
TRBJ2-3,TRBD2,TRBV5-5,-,CASSSLAGGDTQYF,TGTGCCAGCAGCTCACTAGCGGGAGGTGATACGCAGTATTTT
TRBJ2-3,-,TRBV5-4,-,CASSPGTLRTDTQYF,TGTGCCAGCAGCCCCGGGACTCTACGCACAGATACGCAGTATTTT
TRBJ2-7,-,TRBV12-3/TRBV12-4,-,CASSFGSGYEQYF,TGTGCCAGCAGTTTTGGTAGCGGCTACGAGCAGTACTTC
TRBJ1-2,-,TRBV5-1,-,CASSLGGQTNYGYTF,TGCGCCAGCAGCTTGGGGGGGCAAACTAACTATGGCTACACCTTC